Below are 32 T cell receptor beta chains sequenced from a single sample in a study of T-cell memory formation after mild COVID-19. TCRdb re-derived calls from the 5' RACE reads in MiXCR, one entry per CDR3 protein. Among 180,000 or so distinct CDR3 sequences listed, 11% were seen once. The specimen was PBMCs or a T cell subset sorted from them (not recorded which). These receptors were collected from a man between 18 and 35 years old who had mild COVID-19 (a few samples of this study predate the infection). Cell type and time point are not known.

This chain's CDR3 is CASSLTPTGGNYEQYF. The CDR3 DNA sequence: TGTGCCAGCAGCTTAACCCCGACAGGGGGCAACTACGAGCAGTACTTC. This chain joins TRBV7-3 and TRBJ2-7, with 10 bases that match TRBD1. The germline V gene encodes CDR1 SGHTA and CDR2 FQGTGA. The CDR3 has 16 amino acids. With 0 bases clipped from V and 3 bases from J, the junction kept 5 bases outside the gene matches.

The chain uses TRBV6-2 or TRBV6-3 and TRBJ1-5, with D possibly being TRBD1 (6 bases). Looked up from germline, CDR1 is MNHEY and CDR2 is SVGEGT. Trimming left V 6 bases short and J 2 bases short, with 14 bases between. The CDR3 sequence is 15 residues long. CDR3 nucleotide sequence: TGTGCCAGCAGCGGGGGGGCCTCGCGCAATCAGCCCCAGCATTTT. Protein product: CASSGGASRNQPQHF.

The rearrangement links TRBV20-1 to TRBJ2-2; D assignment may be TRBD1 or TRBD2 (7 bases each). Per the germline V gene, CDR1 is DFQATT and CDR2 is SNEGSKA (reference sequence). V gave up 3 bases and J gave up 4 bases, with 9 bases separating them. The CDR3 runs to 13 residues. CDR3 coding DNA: TGCAGTGCTAGCAGGGGGGGCACCGGGGAGCTGTTTTTT. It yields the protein CSASRGGTGELFF.

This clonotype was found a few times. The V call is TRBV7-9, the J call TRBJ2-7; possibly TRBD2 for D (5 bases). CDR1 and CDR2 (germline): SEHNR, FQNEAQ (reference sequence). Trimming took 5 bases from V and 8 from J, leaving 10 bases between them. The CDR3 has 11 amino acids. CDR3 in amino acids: CASSTDSQQYV. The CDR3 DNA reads TGTGCCAGCAGCACGGACTCGCAGCAGTACGTC.

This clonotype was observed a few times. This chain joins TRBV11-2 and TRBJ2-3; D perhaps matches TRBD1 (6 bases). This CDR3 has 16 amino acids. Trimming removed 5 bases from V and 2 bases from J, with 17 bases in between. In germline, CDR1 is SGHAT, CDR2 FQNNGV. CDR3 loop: CASSTRQVQYTDTQYF. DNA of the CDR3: TGTGCCAGCAGCACACGACAGGTTCAGTACACAGATACGCAGTATTTT. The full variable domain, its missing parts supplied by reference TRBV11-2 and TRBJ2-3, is EAGVAQSPRYKIIEKRQSVAFWCNPISGHATLYWYQQILGQGPKLLIQFQNNGVVDDSQLPKDRFSAERLKGVDSTLKIQPAKLEDSAVYLCASSTRQVQYTDTQYFGPGTRLTVL.

This CDR3 reads CASSLLRGRQGADGYTF. The CDR3 nucleotides read TGTGCCAGCAGCCTACTACGGGGGCGACAGGGGGCGGATGGCTACACCTTC. The chain uses TRBV7-8 and TRBJ1-2; TRBD1 matches at 10 bases. Trimming at V came to 5 bases and at J to 6 bases, leaving 15 bases not matched to a gene. The CDR3 is 17 amino acids. CDR1 SGHVS and CDR2 FQNEAQ come from the germline V gene.

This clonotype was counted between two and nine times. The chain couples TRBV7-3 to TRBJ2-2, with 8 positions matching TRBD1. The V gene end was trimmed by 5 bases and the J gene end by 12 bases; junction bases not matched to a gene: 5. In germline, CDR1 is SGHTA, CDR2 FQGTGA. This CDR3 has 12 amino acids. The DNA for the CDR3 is TGTGCCAGCAGCCCGGACAGGGACAAGCTGTTTTTT. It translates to CASSPDRDKLFF.

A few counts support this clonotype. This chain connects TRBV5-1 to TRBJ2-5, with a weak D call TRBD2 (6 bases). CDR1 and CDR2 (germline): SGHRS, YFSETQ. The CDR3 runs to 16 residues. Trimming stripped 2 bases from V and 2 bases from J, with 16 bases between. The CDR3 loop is CASSFQGWGVQETQYF. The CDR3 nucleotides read TGCGCCAGCAGCTTCCAGGGCTGGGGGGTACAAGAGACCCAGTACTTC. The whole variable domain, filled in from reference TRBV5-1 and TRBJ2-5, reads KAGVTQTPRYLIKTRGQQVTLSCSPISGHRSVSWYQQTPGQGLQFLFEYFSETQRNKGNFPGRFSGRQFSNSRSEMNVSTLELGDSALYLCASSFQGWGVQETQYFGPGTRLLVL.

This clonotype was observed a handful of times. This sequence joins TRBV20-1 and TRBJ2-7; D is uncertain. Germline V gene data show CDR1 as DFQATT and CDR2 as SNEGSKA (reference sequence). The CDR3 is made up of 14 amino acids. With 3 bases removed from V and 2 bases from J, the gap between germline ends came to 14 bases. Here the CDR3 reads CSASYLIPPYEQYF. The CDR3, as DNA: TGCAGTGCTAGTTACTTAATCCCCCCCTACGAGCAGTACTTC.

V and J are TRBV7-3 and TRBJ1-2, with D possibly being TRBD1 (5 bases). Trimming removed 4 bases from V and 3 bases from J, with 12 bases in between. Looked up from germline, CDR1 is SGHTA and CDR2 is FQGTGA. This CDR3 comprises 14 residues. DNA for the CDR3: TGTGCCAGCAGCTCATCGGGGGGAGACTATGGCTACACCTTC. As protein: CASSSSGGDYGYTF. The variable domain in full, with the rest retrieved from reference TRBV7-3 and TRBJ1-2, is GAGVSQTPSNKVTEKGKYVELRCDPISGHTALYWYRQSLGQGPEFLIYFQGTGAADDSGLPNDRFFAVRPEGSVSTLKIQRTERGDSAVYLCASSSSGGDYGYTFGSGTRLTVV.

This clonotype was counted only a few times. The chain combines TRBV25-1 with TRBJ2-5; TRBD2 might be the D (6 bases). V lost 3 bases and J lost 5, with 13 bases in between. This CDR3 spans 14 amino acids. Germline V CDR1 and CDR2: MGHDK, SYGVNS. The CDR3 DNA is TGTGCCAGCAGTGAGGGAGGACATAAGGAGACCCAGTACTTC. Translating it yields CASSEGGHKETQYF.

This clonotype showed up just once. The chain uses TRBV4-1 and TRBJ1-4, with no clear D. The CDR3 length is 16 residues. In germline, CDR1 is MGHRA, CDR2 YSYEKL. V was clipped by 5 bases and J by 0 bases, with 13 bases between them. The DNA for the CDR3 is TGCGCCAGCAGCGCCCTAAGGGTGGCAACTAATGAAAAACTGTTTTTT. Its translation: CASSALRVATNEKLFF.

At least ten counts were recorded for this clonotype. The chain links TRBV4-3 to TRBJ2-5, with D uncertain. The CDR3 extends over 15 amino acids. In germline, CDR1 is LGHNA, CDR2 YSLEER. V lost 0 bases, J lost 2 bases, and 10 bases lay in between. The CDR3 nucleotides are TGCGCCAGCAGCCAAGAGGTGGGTCGGCAAGAGACCCAGTACTTC. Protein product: CASSQEVGRQETQYF.

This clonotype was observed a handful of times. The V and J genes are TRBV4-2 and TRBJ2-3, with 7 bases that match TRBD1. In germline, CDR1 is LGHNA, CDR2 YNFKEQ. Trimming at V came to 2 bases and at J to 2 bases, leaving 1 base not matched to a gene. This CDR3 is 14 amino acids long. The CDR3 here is CASSQRGLTDTQYF. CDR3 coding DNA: TGTGCCAGCAGCCAAAGGGGGCTCACAGATACGCAGTATTTT.

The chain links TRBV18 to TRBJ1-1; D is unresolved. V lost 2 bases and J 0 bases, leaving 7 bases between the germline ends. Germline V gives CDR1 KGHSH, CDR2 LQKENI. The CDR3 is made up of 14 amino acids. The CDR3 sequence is CASSPMGMNTEAFF. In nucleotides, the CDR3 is TGTGCCAGCTCACCAATGGGTATGAACACTGAAGCTTTCTTT.

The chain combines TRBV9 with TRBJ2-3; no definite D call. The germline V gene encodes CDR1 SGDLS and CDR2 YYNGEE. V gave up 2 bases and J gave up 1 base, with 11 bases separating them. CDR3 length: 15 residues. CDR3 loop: CASSVSRAGTDTQYF. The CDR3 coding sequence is TGTGCCAGCAGCGTCTCGCGCGCGGGCACAGATACGCAGTATTTT. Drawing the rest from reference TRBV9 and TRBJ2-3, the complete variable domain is DSGVTQTPKHLITATGQRVTLRCSPRSGDLSVYWYQQSLDQGLQFLIQYYNGEERAKGNILERFSAQQFPDLHSELNLSSLELGDSALYFCASSVSRAGTDTQYFGPGTRLTVL.

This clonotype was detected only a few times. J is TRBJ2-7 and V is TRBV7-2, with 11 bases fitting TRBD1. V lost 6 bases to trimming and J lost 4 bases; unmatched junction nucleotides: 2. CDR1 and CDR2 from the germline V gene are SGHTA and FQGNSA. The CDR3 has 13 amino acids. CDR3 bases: TGTGCCAGCAGTGGACAGGGGGCGTACGAGCAGTACGTC. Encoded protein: CASSGQGAYEQYV.

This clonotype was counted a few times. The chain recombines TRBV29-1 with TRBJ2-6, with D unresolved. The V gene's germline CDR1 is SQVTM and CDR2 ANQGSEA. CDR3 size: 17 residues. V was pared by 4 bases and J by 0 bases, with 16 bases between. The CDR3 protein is CSVGAGSPHSGANVLTF. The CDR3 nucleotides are TGCAGCGTTGGGGCAGGAAGTCCTCACTCTGGGGCCAACGTCCTGACTTTC.

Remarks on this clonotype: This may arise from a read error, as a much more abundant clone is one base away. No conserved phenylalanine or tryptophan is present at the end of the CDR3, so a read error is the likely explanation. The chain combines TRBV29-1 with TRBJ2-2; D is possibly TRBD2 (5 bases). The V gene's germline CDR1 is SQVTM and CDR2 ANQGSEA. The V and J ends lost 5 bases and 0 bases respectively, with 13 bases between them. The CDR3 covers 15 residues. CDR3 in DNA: TGCAGCGTTCGAAGCGGACTCGCGAACACCGGGGAGCTGTTTCTT. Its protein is CSVRSGLANTGELFL.

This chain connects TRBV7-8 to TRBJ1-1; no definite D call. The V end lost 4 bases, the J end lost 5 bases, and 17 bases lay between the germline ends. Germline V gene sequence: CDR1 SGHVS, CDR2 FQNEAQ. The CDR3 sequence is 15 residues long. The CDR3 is CASSSSQGAGTEAFF. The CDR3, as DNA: TGTGCCAGCAGCTCGTCTCAAGGTGCTGGGACTGAAGCTTTCTTT. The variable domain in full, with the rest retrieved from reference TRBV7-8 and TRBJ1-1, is GAGVSQSPRYKVAKRGQDVALRCDPISGHVSLFWYQQALGQGPEFLTYFQNEAQLDKSGLPSDRFFAERPEGSVSTLKIQRTQQEDSAVYLCASSSSQGAGTEAFFGQGTRLTVV.

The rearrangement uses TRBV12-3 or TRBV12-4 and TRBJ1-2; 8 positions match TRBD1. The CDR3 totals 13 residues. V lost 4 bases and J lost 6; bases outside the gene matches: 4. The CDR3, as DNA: TGTGCCAGCAGTTCCTCAGGGGGCGATGGCTACACCTTC. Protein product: CASSSSGGDGYTF.

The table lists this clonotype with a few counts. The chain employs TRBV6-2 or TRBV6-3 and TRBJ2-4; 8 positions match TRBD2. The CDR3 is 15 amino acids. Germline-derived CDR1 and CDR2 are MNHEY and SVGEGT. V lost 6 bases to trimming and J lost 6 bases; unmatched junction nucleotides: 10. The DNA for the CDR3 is TGTGCCAGCAGCTCCGGGGGGGCAGGGACAAACATTCAGTACTTC. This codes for CASSSGGAGTNIQYF.

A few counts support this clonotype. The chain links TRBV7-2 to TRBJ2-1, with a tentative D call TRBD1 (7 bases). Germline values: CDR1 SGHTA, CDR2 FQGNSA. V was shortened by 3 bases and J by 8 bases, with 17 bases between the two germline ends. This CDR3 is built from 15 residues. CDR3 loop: CASSFYRGGGHEQFF. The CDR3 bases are TGTGCCAGCAGCTTCTACAGGGGAGGTGGGCATGAGCAGTTCTTC.

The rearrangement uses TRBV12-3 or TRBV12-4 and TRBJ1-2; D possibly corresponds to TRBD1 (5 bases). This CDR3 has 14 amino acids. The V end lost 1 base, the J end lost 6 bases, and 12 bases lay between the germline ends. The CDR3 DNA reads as TGTGCCAGCAGTTTAGAGTGGGGGGTGGATGGCTACACCTTC. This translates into CASSLEWGVDGYTF.

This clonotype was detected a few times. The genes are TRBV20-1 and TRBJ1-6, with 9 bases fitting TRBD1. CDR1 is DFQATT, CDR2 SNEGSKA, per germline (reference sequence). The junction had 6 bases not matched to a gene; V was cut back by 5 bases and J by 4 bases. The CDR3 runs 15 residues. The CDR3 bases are TGCAGTGCTCCGAAAGGGACAGGGTATAATTCACCCCTCCACTTT. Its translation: CSAPKGTGYNSPLHF.

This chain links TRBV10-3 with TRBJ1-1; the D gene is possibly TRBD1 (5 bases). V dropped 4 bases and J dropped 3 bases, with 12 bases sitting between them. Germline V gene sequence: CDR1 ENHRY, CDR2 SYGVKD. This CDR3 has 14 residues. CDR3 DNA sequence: TGTGCCATCAGTGTTGTAGGGACGGACACTGAAGCTTTCTTT. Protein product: CAISVVGTDTEAFF.

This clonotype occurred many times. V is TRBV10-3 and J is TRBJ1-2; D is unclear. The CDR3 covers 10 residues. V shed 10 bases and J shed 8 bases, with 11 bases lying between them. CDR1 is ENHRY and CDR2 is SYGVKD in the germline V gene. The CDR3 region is CATLSSGYTF. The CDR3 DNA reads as TGTGCCACCCTATCCTCGGGCTACACCTTC.

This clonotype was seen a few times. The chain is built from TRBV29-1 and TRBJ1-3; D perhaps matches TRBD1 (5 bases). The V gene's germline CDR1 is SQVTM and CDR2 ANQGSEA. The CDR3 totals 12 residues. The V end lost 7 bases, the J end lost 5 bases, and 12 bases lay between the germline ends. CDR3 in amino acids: CSASGWRNTIYF. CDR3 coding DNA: TGCAGCGCATCAGGGTGGAGAAACACCATATATTTT.

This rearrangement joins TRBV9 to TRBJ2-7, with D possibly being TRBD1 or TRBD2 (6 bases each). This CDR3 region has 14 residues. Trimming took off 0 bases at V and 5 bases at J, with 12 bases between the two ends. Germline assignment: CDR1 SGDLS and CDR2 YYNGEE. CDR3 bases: TGTGCCAGCAGCGTAGGGGGGGCCGTCGACGAGCAGTACTTC. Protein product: CASSVGGAVDEQYF.

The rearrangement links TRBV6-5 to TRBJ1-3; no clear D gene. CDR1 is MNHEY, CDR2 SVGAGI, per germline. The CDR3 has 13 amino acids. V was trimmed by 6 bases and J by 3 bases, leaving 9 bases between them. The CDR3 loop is CASRTESGNTIYF. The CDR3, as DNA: TGTGCCAGCAGAACAGAGAGTGGAAACACCATATATTTT.

CDR3 amino acids: CASSRLGGYTF. CDR3 nucleotide sequence: TGTGCCAGCAGCCGCTTGGGTGGCTACACCTTC. The chain joins TRBV28 to TRBJ1-2; no definite D call. The CDR3 loop spans 11 amino acids. V was cut by 6 bases and J by 7 bases, with 9 bases left in between. Germline V CDR1 and CDR2: MDHEN, SYDVKM.

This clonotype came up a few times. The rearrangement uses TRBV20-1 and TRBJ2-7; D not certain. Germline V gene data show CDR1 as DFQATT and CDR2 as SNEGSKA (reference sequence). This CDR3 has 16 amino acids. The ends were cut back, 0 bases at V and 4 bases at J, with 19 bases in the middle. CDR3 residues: CSARDRVLTGLYEQYV. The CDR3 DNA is TGCAGTGCTAGAGACCGGGTCTTGACTGGTCTATACGAGCAGTACGTC.